This T cell receptor (beta chain) appears in the sequencing data of a study of neurological immune-mediated disorders. This clonotype has at least ten counts. Its antigen is undetermined. Broader study findings: CDR3 amino acid sequences found in expanded clones were never shared across subjects, suggesting private repertoires in all groups.

The junction had 9 bases not matched to a gene; V was cut back by 3 bases and J by 4 bases. CDR3 length equals 15 residues. Germline-derived CDR1 and CDR2 are SGHRS and YFSETQ. TCRdb ran MiXCR on the 5' RACE reads and lists one entry per CDR3 protein. The sample yields fewer than 80,000 distinct CDR3 sequences, 5.2% seen once. PBMCs numbering 2 million and stored at -80 C yielded the unsorted libraries. The chain carries TRBV5-1 and TRBJ2-5, with 7 bases that match TRBD2. The sequenced material came from PBMCs. The TCR comes from a woman under 40 with multiple sclerosis. For the CDR3, the DNA is TGCGCCAGCAGCTACATAGCCGGGACTACAGAGACCCAGTACTTC. Protein sequence: CASSYIAGTTETQYF.